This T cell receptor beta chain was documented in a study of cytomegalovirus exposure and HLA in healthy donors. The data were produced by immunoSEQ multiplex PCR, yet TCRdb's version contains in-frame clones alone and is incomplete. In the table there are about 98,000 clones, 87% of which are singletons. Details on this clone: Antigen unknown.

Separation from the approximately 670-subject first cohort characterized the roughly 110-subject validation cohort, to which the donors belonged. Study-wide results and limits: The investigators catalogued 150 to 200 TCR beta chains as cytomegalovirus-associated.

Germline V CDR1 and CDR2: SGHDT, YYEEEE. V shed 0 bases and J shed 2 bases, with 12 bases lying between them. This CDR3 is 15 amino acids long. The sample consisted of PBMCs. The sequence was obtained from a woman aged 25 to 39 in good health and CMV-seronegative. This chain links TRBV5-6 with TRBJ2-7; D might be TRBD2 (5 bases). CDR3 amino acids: CASSLAPSSPYEQYF. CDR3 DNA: TGTGCCAGCAGCTTGGCCCCTAGCTCCCCCTACGAGCAGTACTTC. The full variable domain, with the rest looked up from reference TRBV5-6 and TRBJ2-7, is DAGVTQSPTHLIKTRGQQVTLRCSPKSGHDTVSWYQQALGQGPQFIFQYYEEEERQRGNFPDRFSGHQFPNYSSELNVNALLLGDSALYLCASSLAPSSPYEQYFGPGTRLTVT.